This TCR beta chain emerged from a study of blood T cells in healthy people across ages. Extracted total RNA amounted to at least 5.5 micrograms for each sample. A J-beta primer mix and a sample-barcoded 5' primer were used in a second PCR of about 7 to 12 cycles. TCRdb independently ran MiXCR on the 5' RACE reads; one entry per CDR3 protein. Altogether around 620,000 distinct CDR3 sequences are present, 27% being singletons, with the ten largest covering about 18%. This CDR3 region has 14 residues. The germline gives CDR1 DFQATT, CDR2 SNEGSKA (reference sequence). To note about this clonotype: Its target is not known.

General study points: Diversity was higher, and naive CD4+ cells more numerous, in long-lived donors than in aged donors. The unsorted PBMCs prevented any conclusive comparison of naive versus antigen-experienced cells. The study lacked donor CMV status, which possibly confounded expanded clonotype changes.

The receptor comes from a woman aged 70-85 years in good health. Material: blood. The rearrangement joins TRBV20-1 to TRBJ2-5; 8 bases are a match to TRBD2. TRBJ2-1 explains the end of the DNA better; the J call may be wrong. The CDR3 nucleotides read TGCAGTGCTAGCTCCGGGACTAGGGGCAATGAGCAGTTCTTC. This encodes CSASSGTRGNEQFF.